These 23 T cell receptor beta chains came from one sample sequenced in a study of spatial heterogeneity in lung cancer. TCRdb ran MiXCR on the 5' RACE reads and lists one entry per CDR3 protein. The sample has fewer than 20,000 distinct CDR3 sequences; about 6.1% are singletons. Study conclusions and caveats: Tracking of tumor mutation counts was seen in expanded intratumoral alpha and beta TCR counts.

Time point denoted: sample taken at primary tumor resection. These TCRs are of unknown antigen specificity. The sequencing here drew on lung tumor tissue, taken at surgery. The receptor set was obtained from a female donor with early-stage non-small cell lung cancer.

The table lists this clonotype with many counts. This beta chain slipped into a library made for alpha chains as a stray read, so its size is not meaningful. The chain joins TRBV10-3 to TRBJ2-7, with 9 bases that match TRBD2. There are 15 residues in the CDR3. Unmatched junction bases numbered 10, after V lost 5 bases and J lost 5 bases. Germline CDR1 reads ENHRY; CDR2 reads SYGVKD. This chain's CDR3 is CAISPLSGRFHEQYF. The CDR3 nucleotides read TGTGCCATCAGTCCCCTCAGCGGGAGGTTCCACGAGCAGTACTTC.

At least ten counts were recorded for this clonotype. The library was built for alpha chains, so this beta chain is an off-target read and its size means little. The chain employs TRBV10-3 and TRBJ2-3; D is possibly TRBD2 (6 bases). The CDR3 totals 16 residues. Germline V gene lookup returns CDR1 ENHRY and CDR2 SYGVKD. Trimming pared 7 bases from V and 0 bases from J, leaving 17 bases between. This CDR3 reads CAITGSGRTSTDTQYF. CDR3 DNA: TGTGCCATCACAGGGAGCGGGCGAACTAGCACAGATACGCAGTATTTT.

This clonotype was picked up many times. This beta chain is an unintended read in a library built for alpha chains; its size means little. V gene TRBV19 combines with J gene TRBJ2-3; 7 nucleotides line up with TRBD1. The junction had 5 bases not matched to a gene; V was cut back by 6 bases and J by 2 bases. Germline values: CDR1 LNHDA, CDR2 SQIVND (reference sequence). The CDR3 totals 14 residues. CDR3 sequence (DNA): TGTGCCAGTAGGGGCAGGGGGATCACAGATACGCAGTATTTT. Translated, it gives CASRGRGITDTQYF.

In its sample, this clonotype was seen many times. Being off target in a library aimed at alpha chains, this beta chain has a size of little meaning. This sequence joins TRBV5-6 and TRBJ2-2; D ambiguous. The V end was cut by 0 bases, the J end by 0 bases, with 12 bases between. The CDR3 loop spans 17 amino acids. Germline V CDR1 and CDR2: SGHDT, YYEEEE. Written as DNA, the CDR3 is TGTGCCAGCAGCTTGGACGGGCGCTATTCGAACACCGGGGAGCTGTTTTTT. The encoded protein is CASSLDGRYSNTGELFF. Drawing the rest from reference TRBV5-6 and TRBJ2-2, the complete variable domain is DAGVTQSPTHLIKTRGQQVTLRCSPKSGHDTVSWYQQALGQGPQFIFQYYEEEERQRGNFPDRFSGHQFPNYSSELNVNALLLGDSALYLCASSLDGRYSNTGELFFGEGSRLTVL.

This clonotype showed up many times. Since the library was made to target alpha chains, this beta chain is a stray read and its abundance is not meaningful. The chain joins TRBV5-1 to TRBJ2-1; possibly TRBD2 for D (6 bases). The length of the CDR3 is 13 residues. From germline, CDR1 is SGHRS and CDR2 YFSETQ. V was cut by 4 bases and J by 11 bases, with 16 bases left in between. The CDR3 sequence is CASSLQEREKQFF. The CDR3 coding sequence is TGCGCCAGCAGCCTCCAGGAACGGGAGAAGCAGTTCTTC.

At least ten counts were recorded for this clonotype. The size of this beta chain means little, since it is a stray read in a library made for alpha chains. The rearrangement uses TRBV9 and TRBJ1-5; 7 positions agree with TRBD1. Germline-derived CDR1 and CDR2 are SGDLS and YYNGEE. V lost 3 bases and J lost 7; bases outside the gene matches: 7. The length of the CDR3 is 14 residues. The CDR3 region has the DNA TGTGCCAGCAGCGCCGAAGCACAGGGGCAGCCCCAGCATTTT. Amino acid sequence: CASSAEAQGQPQHF.

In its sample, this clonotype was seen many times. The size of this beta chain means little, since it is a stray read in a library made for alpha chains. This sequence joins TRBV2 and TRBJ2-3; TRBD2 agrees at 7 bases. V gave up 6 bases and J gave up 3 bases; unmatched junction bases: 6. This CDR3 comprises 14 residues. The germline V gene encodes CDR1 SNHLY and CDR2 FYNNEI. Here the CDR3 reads CASRGRVATDTQYF. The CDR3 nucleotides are TGTGCCAGCAGAGGGAGGGTAGCGACAGATACGCAGTATTTT.

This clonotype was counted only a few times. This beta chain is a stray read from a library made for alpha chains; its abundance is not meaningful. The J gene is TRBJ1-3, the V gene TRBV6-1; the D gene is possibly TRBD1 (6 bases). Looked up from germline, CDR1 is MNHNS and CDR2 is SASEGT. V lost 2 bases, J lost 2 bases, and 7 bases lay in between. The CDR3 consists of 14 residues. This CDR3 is CASSENRAGNTIYF. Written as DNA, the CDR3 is TGTGCCAGCAGTGAAAACAGGGCTGGAAACACCATATATTTT.

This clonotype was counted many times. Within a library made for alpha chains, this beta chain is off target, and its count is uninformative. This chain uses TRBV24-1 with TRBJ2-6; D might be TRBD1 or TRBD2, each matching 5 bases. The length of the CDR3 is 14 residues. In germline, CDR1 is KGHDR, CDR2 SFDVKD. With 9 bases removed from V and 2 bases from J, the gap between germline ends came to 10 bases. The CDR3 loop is CATGTAPGANVLTF. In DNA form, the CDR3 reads TGTGCCACCGGGACGGCCCCTGGGGCCAACGTCCTGACTTTC.

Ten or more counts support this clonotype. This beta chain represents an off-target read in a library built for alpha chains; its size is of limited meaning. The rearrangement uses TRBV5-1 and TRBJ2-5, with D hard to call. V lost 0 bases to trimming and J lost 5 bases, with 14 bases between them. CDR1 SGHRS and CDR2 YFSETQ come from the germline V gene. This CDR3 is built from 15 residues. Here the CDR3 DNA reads TGCGCCAGCAGCTTGGGTGGCGACCCACGGGAGACCCAGTACTTC. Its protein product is CASSLGGDPRETQYF. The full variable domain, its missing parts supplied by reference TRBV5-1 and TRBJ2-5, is KAGVTQTPRYLIKTRGQQVTLSCSPISGHRSVSWYQQTPGQGLQFLFEYFSETQRNKGNFPGRFSGRQFSNSRSEMNVSTLELGDSALYLCASSLGGDPRETQYFGPGTRLLVL.

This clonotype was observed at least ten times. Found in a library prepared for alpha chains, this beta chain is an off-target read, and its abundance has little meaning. CDR3 sequence: CSVAGTGLGETQYF. The CDR3 DNA reads TGCAGCGTGGCCGGGACAGGCCTAGGGGAGACCCAGTACTTC. The J gene is TRBJ2-5, the V gene TRBV29-1; TRBD1 agrees at 8 bases. CDR1 and CDR2 (germline): SQVTM, ANQGSEA. The CDR3 totals 14 residues. Trimming at V came to 6 bases and at J to 5 bases, leaving 11 bases not matched to a gene.

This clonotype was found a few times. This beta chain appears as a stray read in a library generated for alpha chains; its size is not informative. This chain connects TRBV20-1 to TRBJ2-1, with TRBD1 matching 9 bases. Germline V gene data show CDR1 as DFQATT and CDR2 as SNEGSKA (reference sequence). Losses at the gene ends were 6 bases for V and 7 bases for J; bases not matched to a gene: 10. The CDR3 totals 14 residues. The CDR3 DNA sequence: TGCAGTGCCGACCGGGACAGGGCTATTAATGAGCAGTTCTTC. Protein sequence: CSADRDRAINEQFF.

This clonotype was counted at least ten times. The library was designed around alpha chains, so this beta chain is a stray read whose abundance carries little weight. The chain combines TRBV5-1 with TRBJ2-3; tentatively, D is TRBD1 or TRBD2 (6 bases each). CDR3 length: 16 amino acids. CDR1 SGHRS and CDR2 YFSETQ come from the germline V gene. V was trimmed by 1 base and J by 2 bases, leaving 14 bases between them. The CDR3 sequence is CASSLFPGANTDTQYF. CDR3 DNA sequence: TGCGCCAGCAGCTTGTTCCCGGGGGCAAACACAGATACGCAGTATTTT.

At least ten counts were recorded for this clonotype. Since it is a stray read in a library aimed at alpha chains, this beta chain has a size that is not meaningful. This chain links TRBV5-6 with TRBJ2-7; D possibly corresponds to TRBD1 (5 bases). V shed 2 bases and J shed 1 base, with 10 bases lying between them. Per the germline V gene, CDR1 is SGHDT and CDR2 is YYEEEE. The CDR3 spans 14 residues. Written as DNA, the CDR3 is TGTGCCAGCAGCTTCCAGGGTCCTTCCTACGAGCAGTACTTC. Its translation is CASSFQGPSYEQYF.

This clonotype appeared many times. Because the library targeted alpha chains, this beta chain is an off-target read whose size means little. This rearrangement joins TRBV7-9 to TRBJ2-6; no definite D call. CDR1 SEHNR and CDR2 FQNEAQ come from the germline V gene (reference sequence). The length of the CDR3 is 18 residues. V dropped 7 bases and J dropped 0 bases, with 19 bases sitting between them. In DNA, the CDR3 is TGTGCCAGCAACTCCTTCGCCCTGGCTAACTCTGGGGCCAACGTCCTGACTTTC. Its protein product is CASNSFALANSGANVLTF.

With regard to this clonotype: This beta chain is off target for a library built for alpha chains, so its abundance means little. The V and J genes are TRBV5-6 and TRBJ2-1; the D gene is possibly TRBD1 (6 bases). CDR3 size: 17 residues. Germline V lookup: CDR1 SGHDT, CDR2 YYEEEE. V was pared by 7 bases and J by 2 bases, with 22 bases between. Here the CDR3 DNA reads TGTGCCAGCGCTTTCGGGCAGGGGACATGGACCTACAATGAGCAGTTCTTC. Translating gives CASAFGQGTWTYNEQFF.

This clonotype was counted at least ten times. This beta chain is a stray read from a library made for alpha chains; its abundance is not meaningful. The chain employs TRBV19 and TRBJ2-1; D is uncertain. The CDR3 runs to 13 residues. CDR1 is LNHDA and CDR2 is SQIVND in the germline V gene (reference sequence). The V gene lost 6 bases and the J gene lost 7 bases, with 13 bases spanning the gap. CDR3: CASSPIGWNEQFF. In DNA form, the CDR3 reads TGTGCCAGTAGCCCCATTGGGTGGAATGAGCAGTTCTTC.

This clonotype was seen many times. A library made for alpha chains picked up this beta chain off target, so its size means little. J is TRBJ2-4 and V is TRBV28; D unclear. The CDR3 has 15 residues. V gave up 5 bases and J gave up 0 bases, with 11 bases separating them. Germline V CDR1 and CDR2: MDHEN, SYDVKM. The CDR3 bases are TGTGCCAGCAGTCCCCTAGAACTAGCCAAAAACATTCAGTACTTC. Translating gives CASSPLELAKNIQYF.

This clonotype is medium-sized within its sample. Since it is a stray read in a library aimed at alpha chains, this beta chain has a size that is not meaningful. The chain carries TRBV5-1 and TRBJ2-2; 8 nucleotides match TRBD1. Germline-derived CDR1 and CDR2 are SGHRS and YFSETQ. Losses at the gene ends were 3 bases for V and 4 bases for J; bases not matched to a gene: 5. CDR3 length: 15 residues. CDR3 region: CASSSTGEVTGELFF. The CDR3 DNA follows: TGCGCCAGCAGCTCGACAGGGGAGGTCACCGGGGAGCTGTTTTTT.

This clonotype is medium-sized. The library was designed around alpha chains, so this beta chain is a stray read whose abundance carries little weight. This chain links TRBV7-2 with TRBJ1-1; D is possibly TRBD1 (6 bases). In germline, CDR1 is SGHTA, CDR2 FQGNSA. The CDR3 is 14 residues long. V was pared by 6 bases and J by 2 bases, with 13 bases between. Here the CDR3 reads CASRGQARNTEAFF. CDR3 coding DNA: TGTGCCAGCAGGGGACAAGCTCGTAACACTGAAGCTTTCTTT.

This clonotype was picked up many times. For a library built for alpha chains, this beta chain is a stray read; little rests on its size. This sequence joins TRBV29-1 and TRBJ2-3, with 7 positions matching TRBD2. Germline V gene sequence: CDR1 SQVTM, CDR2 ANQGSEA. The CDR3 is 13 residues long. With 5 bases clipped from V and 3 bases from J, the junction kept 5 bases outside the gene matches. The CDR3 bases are TGCAGCGTTAGGGACGGGGGGACAGATACGCAGTATTTT. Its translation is CSVRDGGTDTQYF.

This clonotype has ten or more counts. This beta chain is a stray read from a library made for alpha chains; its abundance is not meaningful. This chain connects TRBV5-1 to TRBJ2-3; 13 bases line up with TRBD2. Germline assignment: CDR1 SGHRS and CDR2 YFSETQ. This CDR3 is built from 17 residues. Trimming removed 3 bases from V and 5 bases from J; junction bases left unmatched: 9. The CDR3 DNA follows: TGCGCCAGCAGCTACCAGGGACTAGCGGGATCTGGAGATACGCAGTATTTT. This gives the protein CASSYQGLAGSGDTQYF.

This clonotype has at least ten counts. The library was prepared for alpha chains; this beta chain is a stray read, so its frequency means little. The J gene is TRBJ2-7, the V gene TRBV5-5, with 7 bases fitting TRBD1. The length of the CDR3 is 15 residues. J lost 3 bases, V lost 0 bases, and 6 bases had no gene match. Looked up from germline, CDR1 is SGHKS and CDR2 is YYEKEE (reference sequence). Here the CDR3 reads CASSLATGVNYEQYF. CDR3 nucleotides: TGTGCCAGCAGCTTGGCTACAGGGGTGAACTACGAGCAGTACTTC.